These 32 T cell receptor beta chains share one sample of origin, sequenced in a study of CD8+ T cells in alopecia areata. After isolation, RNA underwent reverse transcription to generate cDNA as the sequencing template. Method: immunoSEQ multiplex PCR; TCRdb's copy keeps in-frame clones and lacks some. The sample yields more than 95,000 clones, about 61% seen once. Treatment specified: oral pan-JAK inhibitor, 5-10 mg twice daily. Sequencing was performed on CD8+ T cells sorted from blood, taken at week 4, from a patient treated with tofacitinib. Receptor source: a human donor with alopecia areata.

This clone was counted only a few times. The chain links TRBV2 to TRBJ1-2; tentatively, D is TRBD1 (5 bases). The CDR3 runs to 15 residues. Germline CDR1 reads SNHLY; CDR2 reads FYNNEI. V lost 3 bases and J lost 14, with 25 bases in between. CDR3 sequence: CASSEGNTGRKVGTF. The CDR3 coding sequence is TGTGCCAGCAGTGAGGGGAATACGGGGCGAAAGGTGGGAACCTTC.

The chain has TRBV27 and TRBJ2-7, with TRBD1 matching over 8 bases. CDR3 size: 12 residues. Germline V lookup: CDR1 MNHEY, CDR2 SMNVEV (reference sequence). J was trimmed by 7 bases and V by 6 bases; bases with no gene match: 5. CDR3 nucleotides: TGTGCCAGCAGGGACAGGGTGAGTGAGCAGTACTTC. This encodes CASRDRVSEQYF.

This clone was counted a few times. V gene TRBV19 combines with J gene TRBJ2-5, with 8 bases lining up with TRBD2. The germline V gene encodes CDR1 LNHDA and CDR2 SQIVND (reference sequence). With 3 bases clipped from V and 0 bases from J, the junction kept 12 bases outside the gene matches. The CDR3 has 18 residues. CDR3 coding DNA: TGTGCCAGTAGTATCTCGGGACTAGGGGTTACGTACCAAGAGACCCAGTACTTC. Protein: CASSISGLGVTYQETQYF.

The chain couples TRBV25-1 to TRBJ2-5; 7 positions match TRBD2. With 2 bases clipped from V and 4 bases from J, the junction kept 1 base outside the gene matches. Germline V gives CDR1 MGHDK, CDR2 SYGVNS. The CDR3 covers 13 residues. The CDR3 loop reads CASSEGGGETQYF. The CDR3 bases are TGTGCCAGCAGTGAAGGGGGGGGAGAGACCCAGTACTTC.

The chain joins TRBV19 to TRBJ2-5, with TRBD2 matching 9 bases. The V segment lost 5 bases and the J segment 7 bases; nucleotides outside the gene matches: 5. The CDR3 consists of 13 residues. The germline V gene has CDR1 LNHDA and CDR2 SQIVND (reference sequence). The chain's CDR3 is CASSGLAGPTQYF. The CDR3 region has the DNA TGTGCCAGTAGTGGGCTAGCGGGACCGACCCAGTACTTC.

This clone has only a few counts. The rearrangement uses TRBV4-1 and TRBJ2-2; tentatively, D is TRBD1 (5 bases). Germline V lookup: CDR1 MGHRA, CDR2 YSYEKL. The ends were cut back, 0 bases at V and 0 bases at J, with 11 bases in the middle. The CDR3 sequence is 17 residues long. The CDR3 region is CASSQEARATNTGELFF. Here the CDR3 DNA reads TGCGCCAGCAGCCAAGAGGCCAGGGCCACGAACACCGGGGAGCTGTTTTTT.

This clone is a singleton in its sample. The chain has TRBV30 and TRBJ1-4, with TRBD1 as a possible D gene (5 bases). The CDR3 runs 10 residues. The germline V gene has CDR1 GTSNPN and CDR2 SVGIG (reference sequence). The CDR3 bases are TGTGAAGGAGGGGAAGAAAAACTGTTTTTT. Protein product: CEGGEEKLFF. The whole variable domain, remainder taken from reference TRBV30 and TRBJ1-4, is SQTIHQWPATLVQPVGSPLSLECTVEGTSNPNLYWYRQAAGRGLQLLFYSVGIGQISSEVPQNLSASRPQDRQFILSSKKLLLSDSGFYLCEGGEEKLFFGSGTQLSVL.

The rearrangement joins TRBV2 to TRBJ1-1; TRBD1 is a possible D gene (5 bases). V lost 2 bases to trimming and J lost 9 bases, with 16 bases between them. Germline-derived CDR1 and CDR2 are SNHLY and FYNNEI. CDR3 length: 14 amino acids. The CDR3 protein is CASSERIWGVQAFF. The CDR3 region has the DNA TGTGCCAGCAGTGAACGTATCTGGGGGGTGCAAGCTTTCTTT.

The V and J genes are TRBV5-1 and TRBJ1-2; D is undetermined. Trimming stripped 0 bases from V and 4 bases from J, with 16 bases between. The CDR3 consists of 16 residues. Germline V gives CDR1 SGHRS, CDR2 YFSETQ. CDR3 nucleotide sequence: TGCGCCAGCAGCTTGGCCCCTATCCCGGAGGGCTATGGCTACACCTTC. As protein: CASSLAPIPEGYGYTF.

V and J are TRBV29-1 and TRBJ1-1, with no clear D. CDR1 is SQVTM, CDR2 ANQGSEA, per germline. V shed 3 bases and J shed 2 bases, with 7 bases lying between them. The CDR3 covers 12 residues. The DNA for the CDR3 is TGCAGCGTTGATCACGAAAACACTGAAGCTTTCTTT. Translation: CSVDHENTEAFF.

The chain uses TRBV6-6 and TRBJ2-5; 7 bases match TRBD2. Germline loops: CDR1 MNHNY, CDR2 SVGAGI (reference sequence). The CDR3 runs to 15 residues. The junction had 8 bases not matched to a gene; V was cut back by 2 bases and J by 5 bases. The CDR3 DNA reads TGTGCCAGCAGTTACCCCCTAGCGGACGGGGAGACCCAGTACTTC. Translating it yields CASSYPLADGETQYF.

The V gene is TRBV5-6, the J gene TRBJ2-7, with a weak D call TRBD1 (6 bases). Germline V gene data show CDR1 as SGHDT and CDR2 as YYEEEE. V dropped 5 bases and J dropped 0 bases, with 12 bases sitting between them. The CDR3 is 14 amino acids. The CDR3 reads CASSGEGHSYEQYF. The CDR3 nucleotides are TGTGCCAGCAGTGGAGAGGGACACTCCTACGAGCAGTACTTC. Drawing the rest from reference TRBV5-6 and TRBJ2-7, the complete variable domain is DAGVTQSPTHLIKTRGQQVTLRCSPKSGHDTVSWYQQALGQGPQFIFQYYEEEERQRGNFPDRFSGHQFPNYSSELNVNALLLGDSALYLCASSGEGHSYEQYFGPGTRLTVT.

The CDR3 protein is CASSGTGEGGTDTQYF. The CDR3 DNA reads TGTGCCAGCAGTGGAACAGGGGAAGGGGGCACAGATACGCAGTATTTT. This chain links TRBV6-1 with TRBJ2-3; 7 nucleotides align to TRBD1. The germline CDR1 and CDR2 sequences are MNHNS and SASEGT. CDR3 length: 16 residues. Unmatched junction bases numbered 8, after V lost 4 bases and J lost 1 base.

The V call is TRBV20-1, the J call TRBJ1-5; D uncertain. This CDR3 has 9 residues. Trimming left V 3 bases short and J 8 bases short, with 2 bases between. Germline V gene data show CDR1 as DFQATT and CDR2 as SNEGSKA (reference sequence). CDR3 loop: CSASKPQHF. The CDR3 DNA is TGCAGTGCTAGTAAGCCCCAGCATTTT.

This clone was counted between two and nine times. CDR3 loop: CASSRRQRGKNTEAFF. DNA of the CDR3: TGTGCCAGCAGCAGAAGACAACGGGGCAAGAACACTGAAGCTTTCTTT. The rearrangement joins TRBV14 to TRBJ1-1; weak D call: TRBD1 (5 bases). The CDR3 sequence is 16 residues long. V lost 5 bases, J lost 1 base, and 17 bases lay in between. Per the germline V gene, CDR1 is SGHDN and CDR2 is FVKESK. Full variable domain (remainder filled in from reference TRBV14 and TRBJ1-1): EAGVTQFPSHSVIEKGQTVTLRCDPISGHDNLYWYRRVMGKEIKFLLHFVKESKQDESGMPNNRFLAERTGGTYSTLKVQPAELEDSGVYFCASSRRQRGKNTEAFFGQGTRLTVV.

The CDR3 reads CAWSVVGDEQYF. The CDR3 nucleotides are TGTGCCTGGAGTGTAGTAGGGGACGAGCAGTACTTC. This chain connects TRBV30 to TRBJ2-7; D is perhaps TRBD1 (5 bases). The germline gives CDR1 GTSNPN, CDR2 SVGIG (reference sequence). The CDR3 is made up of 12 amino acids. Trimming removed 0 bases at V and 5 bases at J, with 8 bases between. Full variable domain (remainder filled in from reference TRBV30 and TRBJ2-7): SQTIHQWPATLVQPVGSPLSLECTVEGTSNPNLYWYRQAAGRGLQLLFYSVGIGQISSEVPQNLSASRPQDRQFILSSKKLLLSDSGFYLCAWSVVGDEQYFGPGTRLTVT.

The J gene is TRBJ2-1, the V gene TRBV29-1, with D tentatively TRBD1 (6 bases). Per the germline V gene, CDR1 is SQVTM and CDR2 is ANQGSEA. V lost 0 bases and J 2 bases, leaving 14 bases between the germline ends. This CDR3 comprises 16 residues. Here the CDR3 reads CSVEDLEQGAYNEQFF. The CDR3 DNA follows: TGCAGCGTTGAAGATTTGGAACAGGGCGCCTACAATGAGCAGTTCTTC.

Only a few counts were recorded for this clone. V gene TRBV7-6 combines with J gene TRBJ2-7; 7 bases line up with TRBD1. V shed 1 base, J shed 1 base, and the junction held 1 base outside the gene matches. CDR1 SGHVS and CDR2 FNYEAQ come from the germline V gene. The CDR3 runs 14 residues. The CDR3 DNA reads TGTGCCAGCAGCTTAGAGACAGGGTCCTACGAGCAGTACTTC. Protein sequence: CASSLETGSYEQYF.

The J gene is TRBJ1-3, the V gene TRBV29-1; 8 bases are a match to TRBD1. V trimming: 5 bases; J trimming: 4 bases; junction bases outside the gene matches: 13. The CDR3 is made up of 16 amino acids. Per germline, CDR1 SQVTM and CDR2 ANQGSEA. The CDR3 DNA reads TGCAGCGTTTCGACAGGGGCGCCCTACGGAGGAAACACCATATATTTT. It is translated as CSVSTGAPYGGNTIYF.

This clone was recorded a few times. The CDR3 loop is CSVGRHENTGELFF. The CDR3, as DNA: TGCAGCGTTGGAAGACACGAAAACACCGGGGAGCTGTTTTTT. The chain uses TRBV29-1 and TRBJ2-2; the D is unclear. Trimming stripped 4 bases from V and 2 bases from J, with 11 bases between. Germline values: CDR1 SQVTM, CDR2 ANQGSEA. The CDR3 runs to 14 residues.

This chain's CDR3 is CASSPPLEGNGYTF. The CDR3 DNA sequence: TGTGCCAGCTCACCACCCCTCGAGGGGAATGGCTACACCTTC. This chain links TRBV18 with TRBJ1-2; D might be TRBD1 (5 bases). V was shortened by 0 bases and J by 6 bases, with 11 bases between the two germline ends. CDR1 and CDR2 from the germline V gene are KGHSH and LQKENI. The CDR3 totals 14 residues.

This chain joins TRBV30 and TRBJ1-2; D remains unclear. CDR3 size: 12 residues. Trimming stripped 4 bases from V and 0 bases from J, with 6 bases between. CDR1 and CDR2 (germline): GTSNPN, SVGIG (reference sequence). CDR3 in amino acids: CAWKDANYGYTF. The CDR3 DNA reads TGTGCCTGGAAGGACGCTAACTATGGCTACACCTTC.

A single count supports this clone. This chain connects TRBV2 to TRBJ2-5, with 9 bases matching TRBD2. The CDR3 runs 14 residues. V shed 3 bases, J shed 2 bases, and the junction held 1 base outside the gene matches. Germline values: CDR1 SNHLY, CDR2 FYNNEI. The CDR3 spells CASSDSGGQETQYF. The CDR3 nucleotides read TGTGCCAGCAGTGATAGCGGGGGACAAGAGACCCAGTACTTC.

This clone was observed a handful of times. The J gene is TRBJ1-5, the V gene TRBV15; no clear D gene. The CDR3 totals 15 residues. Trimming left V 4 bases short and J 1 base short, with 11 bases between. Germline V lookup: CDR1 LNHNV, CDR2 YYDKDF (reference sequence). CDR3 amino acids: CATSKEALSNQPQHF. In DNA form, the CDR3 reads TGTGCCACCAGCAAAGAAGCCTTAAGCAATCAGCCCCAGCATTTT.

The chain has TRBV29-1 and TRBJ2-1, with D perhaps matching TRBD1 or TRBD2 (5 bases each). CDR1 is SQVTM and CDR2 is ANQGSEA in the germline V gene. V shed 2 bases and J shed 0 bases, with 8 bases lying between them. CDR3 length: 14 amino acids. DNA of the CDR3: TGCAGCGTTGAAATGGGGGACTCCTACAATGAGCAGTTCTTC. Protein: CSVEMGDSYNEQFF.

V gene TRBV29-1 combines with J gene TRBJ2-1, with a possible D match to TRBD2 (5 bases). The CDR3 runs 13 residues. Trimming took off 7 bases at V and 0 bases at J, with 10 bases between the two ends. Germline V gene sequence: CDR1 SQVTM, CDR2 ANQGSEA. This chain's CDR3 is CSDGESSYNEQFF. CDR3 bases: TGCAGCGACGGGGAAAGCTCCTACAATGAGCAGTTCTTC.

This clone was observed a handful of times. This rearrangement joins TRBV29-1 to TRBJ1-2; 8 bases fit TRBD1. The V and J ends lost 7 bases and 5 bases, in that order; junction bases with no gene match: 9. Per germline, CDR1 SQVTM and CDR2 ANQGSEA. The CDR3 spans 13 residues. This CDR3 is CSGGPQGVYGYTF. The CDR3 DNA reads as TGCAGCGGTGGACCACAGGGGGTTTATGGCTACACCTTC.

V usage is TRBV28 and J usage is TRBJ2-7, with TRBD1 matching 9 bases. V lost 8 bases and J lost 1; bases outside the gene matches: 3. The CDR3 runs 13 residues. CDR1 and CDR2 from the germline V gene are MDHEN and SYDVKM. CDR3 protein: CASWDRASYEQYF. CDR3 bases: TGTGCCAGCTGGGACAGGGCATCCTACGAGCAGTACTTC.

This clone showed up just a few times. The chain has TRBV11-2 and TRBJ2-1, with 7 positions matching TRBD2. J was trimmed by 8 bases and V by 5 bases; bases with no gene match: 6. This CDR3 is 13 amino acids long. Germline V lookup: CDR1 SGHAT, CDR2 FQNNGV. The CDR3 spells CASSPRESDEQFF. In nucleotides, the CDR3 is TGTGCCAGCAGCCCGCGGGAGTCTGATGAGCAGTTCTTC. Filled out from reference TRBV11-2 and TRBJ2-1, the complete variable domain reads EAGVAQSPRYKIIEKRQSVAFWCNPISGHATLYWYQQILGQGPKLLIQFQNNGVVDDSQLPKDRFSAERLKGVDSTLKIQPAKLEDSAVYLCASSPRESDEQFFGPGTRLTVL.

This clone was picked up a small number of times. This chain uses TRBV18 with TRBJ1-2; D unclear. The CDR3 is 15 amino acids. The V gene lost 1 base and the J gene lost 7 bases, with 16 bases spanning the gap. The germline V gene has CDR1 KGHSH and CDR2 LQKENI. The CDR3 sequence: CASSPQAARLGGYTF. In DNA form, the CDR3 reads TGTGCCAGCTCACCACAGGCAGCAAGGCTAGGTGGCTACACCTTC. The variable domain in full, completed from reference TRBV18 and TRBJ1-2, reads NAGVMQNPRHLVRRRGQEARLRCSPMKGHSHVYWYRQLPEEGLKFMVYLQKENIIDESGMPKERFSAEFPKEGPSILRIQQVVRGDSAAYFCASSPQAARLGGYTFGSGTRLTVV.

This chain links TRBV30 with TRBJ2-7; D may be TRBD1 (6 bases). CDR1 is GTSNPN, CDR2 SVGIG, per germline (reference sequence). V was trimmed by 5 bases and J by 3 bases, leaving 17 bases between them. The CDR3 contains 14 residues. The CDR3 nucleotides are TGTGCCTGGCAATGGACAGTAGTGGTCTACGAGCAGTACTTC. Amino acids: CAWQWTVVVYEQYF. The variable domain in full, completed from reference TRBV30 and TRBJ2-7, reads SQTIHQWPATLVQPVGSPLSLECTVEGTSNPNLYWYRQAAGRGLQLLFYSVGIGQISSEVPQNLSASRPQDRQFILSSKKLLLSDSGFYLCAWQWTVVVYEQYFGPGTRLTVT.

The chain links TRBV4-1 to TRBJ2-5; 7 bases fit TRBD1. Per the germline V gene, CDR1 is MGHRA and CDR2 is YSYEKL. J lost 5 bases, V lost 1 base, and 4 bases had no gene match. This CDR3 spans 14 amino acids. CDR3 protein: CASSQGGGGETQYF. In DNA form, the CDR3 reads TGCGCCAGCAGCCAAGGAGGGGGCGGCGAGACCCAGTACTTC.